Sequencing of this T cell receptor beta chain was carried out in a study of cytomegalovirus exposure and HLA in healthy donors. Study results and limitations: Per a prior analysis, the majority of TCR beta V segments were productive roughly 87% or roughly 30% of the time. The CMV antigen specificity of three CMV-associated chains was confirmed through in vitro analysis. Using the classifier, cytomegalovirus status was reportedly diagnosed with high specificity and sensitivity. Among TCR beta chains, those listed as cytomegalovirus-associated numbered fewer than 200.

Concerning this clone itself: As yet, its antigen is unknown. The CDR3 does not close with the conserved phenylalanine or tryptophan, likely indicating a read error. It is unclear where the CDR3 begins or ends on the DNA, so no DNA is shown, and the CDR3 is as TCRdb lists it.

Germline loops: CDR1 SNHLY, CDR2 FYNNEI. The CDR3 totals 12 residues, both ends included. With 60 Vbeta and 13 Jbeta primers, the PCR was carried out. Produced via immunoSEQ multiplex PCR; TCRdb's table is partial and in-frame only. Of some 150,000 clones in the sample, about 85% were seen once. The sequence derives from a boy aged 2 to 9 in good health and CMV-seronegative. Specimen: PBMCs. The V gene is TRBV2, the J gene TRBJ1-2; whether TRBD1, the table's D call, matches the DNA was not checked. CDR3 loop: CASFRGETGGRV.